The clone carrying this T cell receptor (beta chain) has more than one count but fewer than ten. Its antigen is not known. As the CDR3 is not closed by the conserved phenylalanine or tryptophan, this likely results from a read error. This specimen comes from a study of tumor and adjacent non-tumor tissue in lung cancer. Study context: Around 4.5 million productive TCRbeta reads were obtained per sample on average.

Per germline, CDR1 SGHDN and CDR2 FVKESK. V lost 1 base and J lost 4, with 7 bases in between. The CDR3 length is 13 residues. Overall study results and limits: Normal lung showed higher cumulative top 100 clone frequency than tumor. Tumor TCR diversity, when higher, was linked to shorter survival.

This sample's RNA came from whole unsorted tissue. Donors were chemotherapy-naive, newly diagnosed lung cancer surgical patients in China, August–late 2014. The library came from three nested PCR rounds adapted from ARM-PCR protocols. Using its own MiXCR run on the multiplex PCR reads, TCRdb lists one record per CDR3 protein. The table includes 76,000 or so distinct CDR3 sequences, roughly 70% detected once. This sequence joins TRBV14 and TRBJ1-2; D unresolved. The receptor was derived from a woman aged 65 to 85 with non-small cell lung cancer. Sequenced sample: lung tumor tissue. The CDR3 DNA reads TGTGCCAGCAGCCAAGCTCTCAGCTATGGCTACACCTTG. Translated: CASSQALSYGYTL.